The rows below give T cell receptor beta chains drawn from one sample of a study of vaccination and CD4 T cells after COVID-19. For these TCRs, the target antigens are not known. TCRdb independently ran MiXCR on the PCR reads; one entry per CDR3 protein. The sample holds 15,000 or so distinct CDR3 sequences; 52% are singletons and the top ten take around 18%. The sample here was CD4+ T cells from blood, cultured in vitro, taken about 7 months after SARS-CoV-2 vaccination. These TCRs come from a human donor who had recovered from COVID-19. Each CDR3 is given with its conserved first and last residue. The D gene is left open where the match is weak. Clone size appears in some rows only: once, few, many, or a class for an expanded clone.

>NA|TRBJ1-1|NA|TRBV7-2
CASSLGVSTEAFF
TGTGCCAGCAGCTTAGGGGTTAGCACTGAAGCTTTCTTT
>NA|TRBJ1-2|NA|TRBV7-2
CASSFSGANYGYTF
TGTGCCAGCAGCTTCTCGGGGGCTAACTATGGCTACACCTTC
>NA|TRBJ1-5|TRBD1|TRBV12-3/TRBV12-4
CASRLTGAGNRPQHF
TGTGCCAGCAGATTGACAGGGGCCGGCAATCGGCCCCAGCATTTT
>NA|TRBJ2-1|TRBD2|TRBV7-2
CASKWTSGGYEQFF
TGTGCCAGCAAATGGACTAGCGGGGGGTATGAGCAGTTCTTC
>few|TRBJ1-2|NA|TRBV20-1
CSAGGPELGYTF
TGCAGTGCCGGGGGTCCAGAGCTTGGCTACACCTTC
>few|TRBJ2-3|NA|TRBV5-4
CASNRGSTTDTQYF
TGTGCCAGCAATCGCGGTAGCACTACAGATACGCAGTATTTT
>NA|TRBJ2-5|NA|TRBV7-9
CASSPQSGFQETQYF
TGTGCCAGCAGCCCCCAGTCGGGGTTTCAAGAGACCCAGTACTTC
>NA|TRBJ2-5|NA|TRBV30
CAWSGGTQAVGTQYF
TGTGCCTGGAGTGGCGGGACCCAAGCGGTAGGGACCCAGTACTTC
>NA|TRBJ2-7|NA|TRBV6-1
CASSARTIYSYERYF
TGTGCCAGCAGTGCCCGGACAATTTACTCCTACGAGCGGTACTTC
>NA|TRBJ1-5|NA|TRBV7-2
CASSLGVFQPQHF
TGTGCCAGCAGCTTGGGGGTATTTCAGCCCCAGCATTTT
>NA|TRBJ1-1|NA|TRBV20-1
CSARDRRQINTEAFF
TGCAGTGCTAGAGATCGGCGGCAGATTAACACTGAAGCTTTCTTT
>NA|TRBJ2-3|NA|TRBV15
CATSRDVTSTDTQYF
TGTGCCACCAGCAGAGATGTTACTAGCACAGATACGCAGTATTTT
>few|TRBJ1-1|NA|TRBV20-1
CSASPGITEAFF
TGCAGTGCTAGTCCCGGGATCACTGAAGCTTTCTTT
>NA|TRBJ2-3|TRBD2|TRBV7-3
CASRRTSFGTDTQYF
TGTGCCAGCAGACGGACTAGCTTCGGCACAGATACGCAGTATTTT
>few|TRBJ1-2|TRBD1|TRBV6-1
CASSGGTGGFNYGYTF
TGTGCCAGCAGTGGAGGGACAGGGGGCTTTAACTATGGCTACACCTTC
>once|TRBJ1-2|NA|TRBV7-8
CASSLIFRGGRANYGYTF
TGTGCCAGCAGCTTAATCTTTCGGGGCGGCAGAGCTAACTATGGCTACACCTTC
>NA|TRBJ1-2|NA|TRBV5-1
CASSLRTEGGYTF
TGCGCCAGCAGCTTGCGGACAGAGGGTGGCTACACCTTC
>few|TRBJ2-7|NA|TRBV20-1
CSARRTMSYEQYF
TGCAGTGCTAGGCGTACCATGTCCTACGAGCAGTACTTC
>NA|TRBJ2-5|NA|TRBV20-1
CSANPVLGRETQYF
TGCAGTGCAAATCCGGTCTTGGGAAGAGAGACCCAGTACTTC
>NA|TRBJ1-1|NA|TRBV30
CAWSVVYRQAFF
TGTGCCTGGAGTGTAGTGTACAGGCAAGCTTTCTTT
>NA|TRBJ1-2|NA|TRBV7-9
CASSLQRENYGYTF
TGTGCCAGCAGCTTACAAAGGGAAAACTATGGCTACACCTTC
>NA|TRBJ1-1|NA|TRBV2
CASSGGHLWNTEAFF
TGTGCCAGCAGTGGGGGGCATCTCTGGAACACTGAAGCTTTCTTT
>few|TRBJ2-3|TRBD2|TRBV15
CATSRDRLAGLLDTQYF
TGTGCCACCAGCAGAGATCGGCTAGCGGGCCTATTGGATACGCAGTATTTT
>NA|TRBJ2-3|NA|TRBV7-3
CASSPGHTTDTQYF
TGTGCCAGCAGCCCTGGACACACCACAGATACGCAGTATTTT
>once|TRBJ2-5|NA|TRBV4-3
CASSQDLQGETQYF
TGCGCCAGCAGCCAAGATCTGCAGGGAGAGACCCAGTACTTC
>NA|TRBJ2-3|TRBD2|TRBV6-4
CASSTTSGVMTQYF
TGTGCCAGCAGCACCACTAGCGGGGTGATGACGCAGTATTTT
>few|TRBJ2-1|TRBD2|TRBV27
CASSSGLPSYNEQFF
TGTGCCAGCAGTTCGGGACTACCATCCTACAATGAGCAGTTCTTC
>few|TRBJ2-1|TRBD2|TRBV20-1
CSASTWASGSYNEQFF
TGCAGTGCTAGTACTTGGGCTAGCGGGAGTTACAATGAGCAGTTCTTC
>NA|TRBJ1-1|NA|TRBV7-9
CASSFWGGEAFF
TGTGCCAGCAGCTTTTGGGGGGGAGAAGCTTTCTTT
>once|TRBJ1-2|TRBD1|TRBV18
CASSLTGTAGYTF
TGTGCCAGCTCACTGACAGGGACGGCTGGCTACACCTTC
>NA|TRBJ1-1|TRBD1|TRBV14
CASSPHYGQGNTEAFF
TGTGCCAGCAGCCCCCATTACGGACAGGGAAACACTGAAGCTTTCTTT
>NA|TRBJ2-7|TRBD1|TRBV11-1
CASSLMGQGTTYEQYF
TGTGCCAGCAGCTTAATGGGACAGGGGACTACCTACGAGCAGTACTTC
>few|TRBJ2-3|TRBD1|TRBV6-1
CASKLRGRGDTQYF
TGTGCCAGCAAATTAAGGGGGCGCGGAGATACGCAGTATTTT
>NA|TRBJ2-5|TRBD1|TRBV5-1
CASSPGTGGYQETQYF
TGCGCCAGCAGCCCGGGGACAGGGGGCTACCAAGAGACCCAGTACTTC
>NA|TRBJ1-1|NA|TRBV7-2
CASSNPSGSSRAFF
TGTGCCAGCAGCAACCCCTCGGGCAGCTCAAGAGCTTTCTTT
>once|TRBJ1-6|NA|TRBV7-3
CASSLRRGSPLHF
TGTGCCAGCAGCTTAAGGAGAGGGTCACCCCTCCACTTT
>NA|TRBJ1-5|TRBD1|TRBV5-4
CASSSGGAGQPQHF
TGTGCCAGCAGCTCAGGGGGCGCAGGTCAGCCCCAGCATTTT
>few|TRBJ1-1|NA|TRBV20-1
CSARDVGRGNTEAFF
TGCAGTGCTAGAGACGTGGGACGGGGTAACACTGAAGCTTTCTTT
>NA|TRBJ2-5|NA|TRBV20-1
CSATKDVQETQYF
TGCAGTGCCACTAAAGACGTCCAAGAGACCCAGTACTTC
>NA|TRBJ2-7|NA|TRBV6-1
CASNPRGVDEQYF
TGTGCCAGCAATCCCAGGGGTGTGGACGAGCAGTACTTC
>NA|TRBJ2-1|NA|TRBV6-2/TRBV6-3
CASSYPSDNEQFF
TGTGCCAGCAGTTACCCCAGCGACAATGAGCAGTTCTTC
>few|TRBJ2-7|TRBD1|TRBV15
CATSLGQALPYEQYF
TGTGCCACCAGTTTAGGACAGGCCCTGCCCTACGAGCAGTACTTC
>NA|TRBJ1-1|NA|TRBV10-3
CAISQGANKAFF
TGTGCCATCAGCCAGGGAGCGAATAAAGCTTTCTTT
>NA|TRBJ1-2|NA|TRBV6-1
CASSPRDLYGYTF
TGTGCCAGCAGTCCTAGAGACTTATATGGCTACACCTTC
>NA|TRBJ1-1|NA|TRBV6-4
CASRDRANTEAFF
TGTGCCAGCAGGGACAGAGCGAACACTGAAGCTTTCTTT
>NA|TRBJ2-2|TRBD2|TRBV7-6
CAILTSGFTGELFF
TGTGCCATCCTCACTAGCGGATTCACCGGGGAGCTGTTTTTT
>NA|TRBJ2-7|NA|TRBV5-4
CASTLRGNSAEQYF
TGTGCCAGCACCCTGAGGGGTAATTCTGCCGAGCAGTACTTC
>large|TRBJ2-5|NA|TRBV20-1
CSARDAGRDQETQYF
TGCAGTGCTAGAGATGCGGGTAGGGACCAAGAGACCCAGTACTTC
>NA|TRBJ2-1|NA|TRBV7-2
CASSPPERRHEQFF
TGTGCCAGCAGCCCCCCGGAGCGGCGCCATGAGCAGTTCTTC
>NA|TRBJ2-6|NA|TRBV7-9
CASSLAETATGANVLTF
TGTGCCAGCAGCTTAGCGGAGACGGCGACTGGGGCCAACGTCCTGACTTTC
>NA|TRBJ1-2|NA|TRBV7-2
CASSLMGGDYGYTF
TGTGCCAGCAGCTTAATGGGGGGAGACTATGGCTACACCTTC
>NA|TRBJ2-1|NA|TRBV24-1
CATSESRGSSYNEQFF
TGTGCCACCAGTGAGAGCAGGGGAAGCTCCTACAATGAGCAGTTCTTC
>few|TRBJ2-7|TRBD1|TRBV18
CASSPGTGSFDYEQYF
TGTGCCAGCTCCCCCGGGACAGGGAGTTTCGACTACGAGCAGTACTTC
>NA|TRBJ2-1|NA|TRBV5-1
CASSWEGQVFNEQFF
TGCGCCAGCAGCTGGGAGGGACAGGTCTTCAATGAGCAGTTCTTC
>few|TRBJ2-3|TRBD1|TRBV20-1
CSARTRGYEDTQYF
TGCAGTGCGAGGACCAGGGGGTATGAAGATACGCAGTATTTT